A selection of T cell receptor beta chains follows, all from one sample in a study of a mutant IDH1 vaccine in newly diagnosed glioma. Here immunoSEQ multiplex PCR was the method, and the copy in TCRdb shows in-frame clones only, minus some. Of roughly 25,000 clones detected, 79% appear once; the ten largest clones hold just over 8%. These receptors are not linked to any known antigen. The material was PBMCs, obtained from a glioma patient whose treatment included an IDH1 peptide vaccine. These receptors all come from a man between 40 and 49 years old with glioma. Both conserved end residues are part of each CDR3. D genes are given only for firm matches. Clone size is given for some rows only: seen once, a few or many times, or a class if the clone is expanded.

abundance	v_gene	d_gene	j_gene	CDR3nt	CDR3aa
-	TRBV11-2	-	TRBJ1-6	TGTGCCAGCAGCCCCACAGCGCCACCCCTCCACTTT	CASSPTAPPLHF
-	TRBV6-5	TRBD2	TRBJ2-1	TGTGCCAGTACCTCGCGGGGGGGCCAGTTAGATGAGCAGTTCTTC	CASTSRGGQLDEQFF
few	TRBV30	TRBD1	TRBJ1-5	TGTGCCTGGAGTGTGGGGGACAGGGTATCTCAGCCCCAGCATTTT	CAWSVGDRVSQPQHF
-	TRBV7-2	TRBD2	TRBJ2-5	TGTGCCAGCAGTCAAAGCGGGGCGGGAGCGCGGGAGACCCAGTACTTC	CASSQSGAGARETQYF
-	TRBV5-4	-	TRBJ2-5	TGTGCCAGCAGAGCCCGGGAGCGGCAAGAGACCCAGTACTTC	CASRARERQETQYF
-	TRBV10-1	-	TRBJ1-1	TGCGCCAGCAGTGACCCCAACACTGAAGCTTTCTTT	CASSDPNTEAFF
-	TRBV11-2	TRBD2	TRBJ2-1	TGTGCCAGCAGCGGCGGACTAGCGGGAGGTATTGAGCAGTTCTTC	CASSGGLAGGIEQFF
-	TRBV5-6	-	TRBJ1-3	TGTGCCAGCAGCCTCTCGGGCCCGGGGGACACCATATATTTT	CASSLSGPGDTIYF
once	TRBV4-2	TRBD2	TRBJ2-7	TGTGCCAGCAGCCAAGGACTAGCGGGGTACGAGCAGTACTTC	CASSQGLAGYEQYF
-	TRBV6-1	TRBD2	TRBJ2-1	TGTGCCAGCAGTGTAATGTTTAGCGGGGACTACAATGAGCAGTTCTTC	CASSVMFSGDYNEQFF
-	TRBV7-9	-	TRBJ2-5	TGTGCCAGCAGCCCCCGACTACAAGAGACCCAGTACTTC	CASSPRLQETQYF
once	TRBV5-8	TRBD1	TRBJ2-1	TGTGCCAGCAGCTGGGACAGGGGGCCCAATGAGCAGTTCTTC	CASSWDRGPNEQFF
-	TRBV19	-	TRBJ2-7	TGTGCCAGTAGTCAGGACAGCGTCTCTTCCCCGCAGTACTTC	CASSQDSVSSPQYF
-	TRBV4-1	TRBD2	TRBJ2-7	TGCGCCAGCAGCCAAAGATTTCTAGCGGATAGCTACGAGCAGTACTTC	CASSQRFLADSYEQYF
-	TRBV18	-	TRBJ1-1	TGTGCCAGCTCGCCCCGTCTGCCGAACACTGAAGCTTTCTTT	CASSPRLPNTEAFF
once	TRBV6-1	-	TRBJ2-7	TGTGCCAGCAGTGATGGCGGGCTCACAATGACGTACGAGCAGTACTTC	CASSDGGLTMTYEQYF
-	TRBV2	TRBD2	TRBJ2-3	TGTGCCAGCAGTGACCGGCTAGCGGGAGCAGATACGCAGTATTTT	CASSDRLAGADTQYF
-	TRBV6-5	-	TRBJ2-2	TGTGCCAGCAGTTACTCAGCGGCCGGGGAGCTGTTTTTT	CASSYSAAGELFF
few	TRBV7-2	-	TRBJ1-5	TGTGCCAGCAGCTCGACACAGGGCACCCGGGTACAGCCCCAGCATTTT	CASSSTQGTRVQPQHF
-	TRBV12-5	-	TRBJ1-5	TGTGCTAGTGGTTTGGGGACCAATCAGCCCCAGCATTTT	CASGLGTNQPQHF
-	TRBV19	-	TRBJ2-3	TGTGCCAGTAGTATCCTAAGCACAGCAGATACGCAGTATTTT	CASSILSTADTQYF
once	TRBV27	-	TRBJ1-1	TGTGCCAGCAGTTTATCCCGGAACACTGAAGCTTTCTTT	CASSLSRNTEAFF
large	TRBV29-1	-	TRBJ2-7	TGCAGCGTTGAAGTAGGGGACCTGGGATACGAGCAGTACTTC	CSVEVGDLGYEQYF
-	TRBV18	TRBD1	TRBJ1-1	TGTGCCAGCTCACGGCCAGGGGGCACTGAAGCTTTCTTT	CASSRPGGTEAFF
-	TRBV10-3	TRBD2	TRBJ2-1	TGTGCCACGGGAGGTGAGGGACTAGCGGCTATGGGGCAGTTCTTC	CATGGEGLAAMGQFF
-	TRBV20-1	-	TRBJ1-5	TGCAGTGCTAGAGATCTCCGCGCCCAGCATTTT	CSARDLRAQHF
-	TRBV5-5	TRBD2	TRBJ2-7	TGTGCCAGCAGCCAACCGGGACTAGGTTTGGACGAGCAGTACTTC	CASSQPGLGLDEQYF